The 30 T cell receptor beta chains in this list originate from one sample, sequenced in a study of T cells after posttransplantation cyclophosphamide. Method: immunoSEQ multiplex PCR; TCRdb's copy keeps in-frame clones and lacks some. The sample contains about 4,500 clones, approximately 61% of which appear only once. The sequenced material came from memory CD8+ T cells sorted from blood. The receptors shown here come from a woman aged 55-70 years in good health, CMV-negative, and a related stem cell transplant donor.

The J gene is TRBJ2-3, the V gene TRBV28; tentative D call: TRBD2 (5 bases). The germline V gene has CDR1 MDHEN and CDR2 SYDVKM. There are 16 residues in the CDR3. V was cut by 6 bases and J by 2 bases, with 18 bases left in between. Written as DNA, the CDR3 is TGTGCCAGCAGAGTACTAGTTGGAAGTGTCACAGATACGCAGTATTTT. As protein: CASRVLVGSVTDTQYF.

The V gene is TRBV9, the J gene TRBJ2-1; 7 bases agree with TRBD1. The germline CDR1 and CDR2 sequences are SGDLS and YYNGEE. V was pared by 0 bases and J by 7 bases, with 4 bases of the junction left unmatched. CDR3 length equals 14 residues. The CDR3: CASSVETGVNEQFF. DNA of the CDR3: TGTGCCAGCAGCGTAGAAACAGGGGTGAATGAGCAGTTCTTC.

This clone came up a few times. The V call is TRBV27, the J call TRBJ2-5; the D is unclear. The J call may not be correct, given that the DNA end is closer to TRBJ2-7. The germline CDR1 and CDR2 sequences are MNHEY and SMNVEV (reference sequence). The CDR3 loop spans 13 amino acids. The DNA for the CDR3 is TGTGCCAGCAGTTCCGAAGCCCTCTACGAGCAGTACTTC. Encoded protein: CASSSEALYEQYF.

This clone is a singleton in its sample. V gene TRBV27 combines with J gene TRBJ2-1, with D tentatively TRBD1 (6 bases). The CDR3 loop spans 12 amino acids. Trimming pared 6 bases from V and 3 bases from J, leaving 6 bases between. CDR1 MNHEY and CDR2 SMNVEV come from the germline V gene (reference sequence). The CDR3 is CASRTGYNEQFF. CDR3 DNA sequence: TGTGCCAGCAGGACAGGCTACAATGAGCAGTTCTTC.

The gene calls are TRBV27 and TRBJ1-3; D is possibly TRBD1 (5 bases). Germline V lookup: CDR1 MNHEY, CDR2 SMNVEV (reference sequence). Between the trimmed V and J ends, which lost 5 bases and 0 bases, there was a span of 8 bases. The CDR3 is 14 residues long. For the CDR3, the DNA is TGTGCCAGCAGTGGCGGGACCTCTGGAAACACCATATATTTT. Its translation is CASSGGTSGNTIYF.

The rearrangement uses TRBV21-1 and TRBJ2-1; the tabulated D call, TRBD2, remains unverified against the DNA. TRBV21-1 is a listed pseudogene. This CDR3 has 15 amino acids. CDR3 nucleotides: TGTGCCAGCAGCTTATCGGGGGGGGCCTACAATGAGCAGTTCTTC. The encoded protein is CASSLSGGAYNEQFF.

This clone was counted only a few times. This chain uses TRBV4-3 with TRBJ1-2; tentative D call: TRBD1 (5 bases). This CDR3 is built from 16 residues. The V end was cut by 1 base, the J end by 8 bases, with 20 bases between. In germline, CDR1 is LGHNA, CDR2 YSLEER. CDR3 DNA: TGCGCCAGCAGCCAAGGGTGGGGGACTGTGGAATCGGGCTACACCTTC. Protein sequence: CASSQGWGTVESGYTF.

The V gene is TRBV5-1, the J gene TRBJ2-1; 13 bases fit TRBD2. V was pared by 4 bases and J by 0 bases, with 4 bases of the junction left unmatched. CDR1 is SGHRS and CDR2 is YFSETQ in the germline V gene. The CDR3 runs to 17 residues. The CDR3 region has the DNA TGCGCCAGCAGCCCCTGGACTAGCGGGGGCTCCTACAATGAGCAGTTCTTC. It specifies CASSPWTSGGSYNEQFF.

In its sample, this clone was seen a few times. The CDR3 region has the DNA TGCGCCAGCAGCGGAACAGGGGCCTACGAGCAGTACTTC. This encodes CASSGTGAYEQYF. V gene TRBV5-1 combines with J gene TRBJ2-7; the match to TRBD1 covers 7 bases. Looked up from germline, CDR1 is SGHRS and CDR2 is YFSETQ. Trimming at V came to 4 bases and at J to 2 bases, leaving 3 bases not matched to a gene. The CDR3 is 13 amino acids.

This chain joins TRBV6-5 and TRBJ2-7; TRBD2 aligns across 7 bases. Germline values: CDR1 MNHEY, CDR2 SVGAGI. V dropped 1 base and J dropped 7; count of bases not matched to a gene: 4. The CDR3 runs to 13 residues. For the CDR3, the DNA is TGTGCCAGCAGTTACTTTCGGGGAGGGGAGCAGTACTTC. It specifies CASSYFRGGEQYF.

The rearrangement links TRBV5-4 to TRBJ1-1; D might be TRBD1 (5 bases). There are 15 residues in the CDR3. Between the trimmed V and J ends, which lost 0 bases and 3 bases, there was a span of 12 bases. Germline-derived CDR1 and CDR2 are SGHNT and YYREEE (reference sequence). The CDR3 nucleotides read TGTGCCAGCAGCTTGGTGATGGGGCCAGACACTGAAGCTTTCTTT. Protein product: CASSLVMGPDTEAFF.

The rearrangement joins TRBV28 to TRBJ2-1; tentatively, D is TRBD2 (6 bases). The V gene's germline CDR1 is MDHEN and CDR2 SYDVKM. Trimming removed 4 bases from V and 5 bases from J, with 15 bases in between. This CDR3 is 15 amino acids long. CDR3 sequence reads: CASSSAGGGNNEQFF. The CDR3 nucleotides read TGTGCCAGCAGTTCCGCAGGTGGCGGGAACAATGAGCAGTTCTTC.

This clone has more than one count but fewer than ten. The V and J genes are TRBV5-6 and TRBJ2-1; TRBD2 might be the D (6 bases). There are 12 residues in the CDR3. Trimming stripped 4 bases from V and 6 bases from J, with 8 bases between. Germline lookup yields CDR1 SGHDT and CDR2 YYEEEE. CDR3 residues: CASSLTSNEQFF. CDR3 bases: TGTGCCAGCAGCCTGACTAGCAATGAGCAGTTCTTC.

The table lists this clone with a count of one. The rearrangement uses TRBV11-3 and TRBJ2-1, with D hard to call. Trimming left V 0 bases short and J 4 bases short, with 4 bases between. The CDR3 extends over 13 amino acids. Germline-derived CDR1 and CDR2 are SGHNT and YENEEA. CDR3 amino acids: CASSLDTYNEQFF. In DNA form, the CDR3 reads TGTGCCAGCAGCTTAGACACTTACAATGAGCAGTTCTTC.

The CDR3 DNA follows: TGTGCCAGCAGTGTTATAGATTTGAACACTGAAGCTTTCTTT. Translating it yields CASSVIDLNTEAFF. This chain joins TRBV6-5 and TRBJ1-1; D not certain. Deletions cut 5 bases from V and 0 bases from J, with 10 bases between. CDR3 length equals 14 residues. The germline gives CDR1 MNHEY, CDR2 SVGAGI.

This clone is large in the sample. The chain has TRBV6-5 and TRBJ1-5, with D perhaps matching TRBD1 (6 bases). CDR1 MNHEY and CDR2 SVGAGI come from the germline V gene. V gave up 6 bases and J gave up 7 bases, with 10 bases separating them. The CDR3 sequence is 12 residues long. CDR3 sequence: CASRTGGQPQHF. CDR3 bases: TGTGCCAGCAGGACAGGAGGACAGCCCCAGCATTTT.

As DNA, the CDR3 is TGTGCCAGCAGCTTGGGACTAGCGGGGGCCCGCACCGGGGAGCTGTTTTTT. It yields the protein CASSLGLAGARTGELFF. The V gene is TRBV7-3, the J gene TRBJ2-2; 14 bases map to TRBD2. The CDR3 runs 17 residues. Trimming at V came to 3 bases and at J to 4 bases, leaving 4 bases not matched to a gene. Looked up from germline, CDR1 is SGHTA and CDR2 is FQGTGA.

The rearrangement uses TRBV29-1 and TRBJ1-6; D not certain. The CDR3 is 13 residues long. The germline V and J ends were trimmed by 4 bases and 7 bases, with 11 bases remaining between them. In germline, CDR1 is SQVTM, CDR2 ANQGSEA. The CDR3 nucleotides read TGCAGCGTTGTAACGGGATCCAATTCACCCCTCCACTTT. It yields the protein CSVVTGSNSPLHF.

In its sample, this clone was seen once. The chain has TRBV9 and TRBJ2-1, with 10 nucleotides matching TRBD2. With V trimmed by 4 bases and J by 6 bases, 4 bases remained unmatched. CDR3 length: 14 residues. Germline V lookup: CDR1 SGDLS, CDR2 YYNGEE. CDR3 DNA sequence: TGTGCCAGCAGCCTACTAGCGGGAACCAATGAGCAGTTCTTC. It translates to CASSLLAGTNEQFF. Drawing the rest from reference TRBV9 and TRBJ2-1, the complete variable domain is DSGVTQTPKHLITATGQRVTLRCSPRSGDLSVYWYQQSLDQGLQFLIQYYNGEERAKGNILERFSAQQFPDLHSELNLSSLELGDSALYFCASSLLAGTNEQFFGPGTRLTVL.

This chain connects TRBV4-1 to TRBJ2-5, with 12 nucleotides matching TRBD2. V lost 4 bases to trimming and J lost 4 bases; unmatched junction nucleotides: 4. Germline CDR1 and CDR2: MGHRA and YSYEKL. The CDR3 contains 15 residues. The CDR3 region has the DNA TGCGCCAGCAGCCGACTAGCGGGAGTACCAGAGACCCAGTACTTC. Its translation: CASSRLAGVPETQYF.

This clone appeared a few times. The rearrangement joins TRBV27 to TRBJ2-7, with 7 bases matching TRBD1. The junction had 11 bases not matched to a gene; V was cut back by 5 bases and J by 7 bases. The CDR3 sequence is 14 residues long. The germline V gene has CDR1 MNHEY and CDR2 SMNVEV (reference sequence). CDR3 coding DNA: TGTGCCAGCAGTATGTTCCAGGGGGTGGGGGAGCAGTACTTC. Translation: CASSMFQGVGEQYF.

This clone is categorized as large (0.1 to 1%). This specimen includes other DNA sequences encoding the same CDR3. The rearrangement links TRBV29-1 to TRBJ2-7; possible D gene TRBD1, 6 bases. Trimming took off 7 bases at V and 2 bases at J, with 15 bases between the two ends. CDR3 length equals 13 residues. Germline-derived CDR1 and CDR2 are SQVTM and ANQGSEA. CDR3 sequence reads: CSALGADTYEQYF. The CDR3 DNA follows: TGCAGCGCTCTGGGGGCCGACACCTACGAGCAGTACTTC.

This clone was observed a handful of times. The chain couples TRBV7-9 to TRBJ2-3; weak D call: TRBD1 (6 bases). V lost 2 bases and J lost 3, with 15 bases in between. The CDR3 covers 16 residues. Per the germline V gene, CDR1 is SEHNR and CDR2 is FQNEAQ (reference sequence). For the CDR3, the DNA is TGTGCCAGCAGCTTAATCACAGGGCCCACGACAGATACGCAGTATTTT. Translated: CASSLITGPTTDTQYF. Together with reference TRBV7-9 and TRBJ2-3, the CDR3 gives the full variable domain: DTGVSQNPRHKITKRGQNVTFRCDPISEHNRLYWYRQTLGQGPEFLTYFQNEAQLEKSRLLSDRFSAERPKGSFSTLEIQRTEQGDSAMYLCASSLITGPTTDTQYFGPGTRLTVL.

This clone was recorded a few times. CDR3 DNA: TGTGCCAGCAGCCAAGACCCCCTAGCAAACGGGGAGCTGTTTTTT. This translates into CASSQDPLANGELFF. The gene calls are TRBV7-9 and TRBJ2-2; D perhaps matches TRBD2 (5 bases). V shed 5 bases and J shed 7 bases, with 17 bases lying between them. Germline V gives CDR1 SEHNR, CDR2 FQNEAQ (reference sequence). This CDR3 is 15 amino acids long.

The chain combines TRBV27 with TRBJ2-7, with 9 bases matching TRBD1. There are 15 residues in the CDR3. Trimming removed 3 bases from V and 6 bases from J; junction bases left unmatched: 9. Germline-derived CDR1 and CDR2 are MNHEY and SMNVEV (reference sequence). The chain's CDR3 is CASSFGGTGTGEQYF. CDR3 coding DNA: TGTGCCAGCAGTTTTGGCGGGACAGGGACAGGCGAGCAGTACTTC.

This clone is judged medium-sized. The chain recombines TRBV6-5 with TRBJ1-5; 9 bases fit TRBD1. Germline-derived CDR1 and CDR2 are MNHEY and SVGAGI. The CDR3 length is 14 residues. V lost 2 bases to trimming and J lost 9 bases; unmatched junction nucleotides: 5. Written as DNA, the CDR3 is TGTGCCAGCAGTTACGGACAGGGGACGGGGCCCCAGCATTTT. Translated: CASSYGQGTGPQHF.

Concerning this clone: The conserved phenylalanine or tryptophan normally closing the CDR3 is absent here, so this likely arose from a read error. V and J are TRBV5-4 and TRBJ1-1; 7 nucleotides line up with TRBD1. The CDR3 runs 14 residues. With V trimmed by 1 base and J by 5 bases, 5 bases remained unmatched. Germline V lookup: CDR1 SGHNT, CDR2 YYREEE (reference sequence). CDR3: CASSLNRGSTEAFS. CDR3 coding DNA: TGTGCCAGCAGCTTGAACAGGGGATCTACTGAAGCTTTCTCT.

V usage is TRBV7-9 and J usage is TRBJ2-1; D gene unclear. The CDR3 has 13 amino acids. V was trimmed by 5 bases and J by 2 bases, leaving 7 bases between them. Germline values: CDR1 SEHNR, CDR2 FQNEAQ (reference sequence). The CDR3 protein is CASSPTPYNEQFF. The CDR3 DNA reads as TGTGCCAGCAGCCCGACACCCTACAATGAGCAGTTCTTC.

The chain carries TRBV4-3 and TRBJ2-7; 10 bases are a match to TRBD1. There are 15 residues in the CDR3. Germline V CDR1 and CDR2: LGHNA, YSLEER. J lost 2 bases, V lost 3 bases, and 4 bases had no gene match. CDR3 sequence reads: CASSQAGQGTYEQYF. CDR3 nucleotide sequence: TGCGCCAGCAGCCAGGCGGGACAGGGGACCTACGAGCAGTACTTC.

V is TRBV11-2 and J is TRBJ2-7; TRBD2 might be the D (6 bases). CDR3 length equals 16 residues. Trimming removed 4 bases at V and 2 bases at J, with 18 bases between. Looked up from germline, CDR1 is SGHAT and CDR2 is FQNNGV. This chain's CDR3 is CASSSSTRGGTYEQYF. CDR3 nucleotide sequence: TGTGCCAGCAGCTCCTCTACCCGGGGCGGGACCTACGAGCAGTACTTC.